This T cell receptor (beta chain) is from a study of early T cells in non-severe SARS-CoV-2 infection. TCRdb reprocessed the 5' RACE reads with MiXCR, giving one entry per CDR3 protein. The repertoire consists of 85,000 to 100,000 distinct CDR3 sequences, with about 15% occurring once and the leading ten covering about 1.3%. The TCR comes from an adult who was a healthcare worker with PCR-confirmed SARS-CoV-2 infection or an uninfected control (not recorded which). Sequenced: whole blood.

CDR3 protein: CASSLALTGELFF. In DNA form, the CDR3 reads TGTGCCAGCAGCTTGGCCCTAACCGGGGAGCTGTTTTTT. This sequence joins TRBV11-2 and TRBJ2-2; D uncertain. The germline gives CDR1 SGHAT, CDR2 FQNNGV. The V gene lost 3 bases and the J gene lost 5 bases, with 7 bases spanning the gap. The CDR3 loop spans 13 amino acids.